The source of this T cell receptor (beta chain) is a study of cytomegalovirus exposure and HLA in healthy donors. The study's findings and limits: Listed as cytomegalovirus-associated were more than 150 TCR beta chains. V segments that were indistinguishable, TRBV6-2 and TRBV6-3 among them, were omitted from analysis. Later genetic work tied a missense DCLRE1C variant to beta-chain V and J trimming. Productive status was seen about 90% or about 30% of the time for most TCR beta V segments in an earlier analysis.

PCR involved 60 Vbeta and 13 Jbeta primers. The data were produced by immunoSEQ multiplex PCR, yet TCRdb's version contains in-frame clones alone and is incomplete. Of some 60,000 clones in the sample, 65% to 85% are singletons; the top ten hold 5.5% to 7%. As regards this clone: Its antigen remains unknown.

CDR1 and CDR2 (germline): SGHNT, YENEEA. The CDR3 consists of 17 residues. The V gene end was trimmed by 3 bases and the J gene end by 0 bases; junction bases not matched to a gene: 5. The sequencing sample was made of PBMCs. The chain joins TRBV11-3 to TRBJ2-2; 9 bases map to TRBD1. The source of this sequence is a male donor in good health and CMV-seronegative. The CDR3 protein is CASSFHRGLANTGELFF. In DNA, the CDR3 is TGTGCCAGCAGCTTCCACAGGGGGCTAGCGAACACCGGGGAGCTGTTTTTT.